This T cell receptor beta chain originates from a study of T cell responses to AZD1222 COVID-19 vaccine. Study-wide findings and caveats: There were repertoire samples only from the period after the peak T cell response. Among those given AZD1222, only six were seropositive at baseline. Elevations in Spike-specific TCR breadth and depth followed administration of two AZD1222 doses.

Assay used: immunoSEQ multiplex PCR; TCRdb lists only in-frame clones, some missing. The sample lists 150,000 or so clones, approximately 95% occurring once. Comment on this clone: Its antigen is not identified.

The V end was cut by 0 bases, the J end by 5 bases, with 17 bases between. The CDR3 extends over 16 amino acids. The germline CDR1 and CDR2 sequences are MNHEY and SVGAGI. The chain couples TRBV6-5 to TRBJ2-7; D may match TRBD1 or TRBD2 (5 bases each). Sequences were derived from peripheral blood, sampled on day 0 of MenACWY control vaccination. The receptor comes from an adult in good health. Here the CDR3 reads CASSYSMGPKIHEQYF. DNA of the CDR3: TGTGCCAGCAGTTACTCGATGGGACCTAAGATCCACGAGCAGTACTTC.